The 8 T cell receptor beta chains below were found in one sample sequenced in a study of a mutant IDH1 vaccine in newly diagnosed glioma. Time point: baseline, week 1 (first vaccination visit). Treatment given: pre-vaccination baseline after standard-of-care therapy. The data were produced by immunoSEQ multiplex PCR, yet TCRdb's version contains in-frame clones alone and is incomplete. The table has around 82,000 clones, approximately 80% seen once; the top ten hold about 5.3%. The input for sequencing was PBMCs, taken from a glioma patient treated with radiotherapy, temozolomide or both. These receptors were obtained from a man aged 40-55 years with glioma. Some clones in this sample may be carry-over from other donors' samples.

The chain uses TRBV6-6 and TRBJ2-4, with D unclear. The CDR3 consists of 12 residues. Per germline, CDR1 MNHNY and CDR2 SVGAGI (reference sequence). V gave up 8 bases and J gave up 10 bases, with 15 bases separating them. Here the CDR3 reads CASCGGLSIQYF. The CDR3 DNA reads TGTGCCAGCTGTGGCGGCCTTTCAATTCAGTACTTC.

This clone was picked up one time. The chain recombines TRBV4-2 with TRBJ2-7, with TRBD2 matching over 13 bases. J was trimmed by 7 bases and V by 1 base; bases with no gene match: 10. The CDR3 loop spans 17 amino acids. Germline CDR1 is LGHNA and CDR2 is YNFKEQ. CDR3 protein: CASSQGTSGGTSGEQYF. The CDR3, as DNA: TGTGCCAGCAGCCAAGGGACTAGCGGGGGAACATCTGGAGAGCAGTACTTC.

Here the CDR3 reads CASSQSGVLNTEAFF. Here the CDR3 DNA reads TGCGCCAGCAGCCAATCAGGAGTATTGAACACTGAAGCTTTCTTT. The chain recombines TRBV4-1 with TRBJ1-1; no clear D gene. The CDR3 is made up of 15 amino acids. Germline V lookup: CDR1 MGHRA, CDR2 YSYEKL. The germline V and J ends were trimmed by 2 bases and 0 bases, with 10 bases remaining between them.

CDR3 amino acids: CASSLGQGDSPLHF. The CDR3 DNA is TGTGCCAGCAGCTTGGGACAGGGGGATTCACCCCTCCACTTT. The chain recombines TRBV5-4 with TRBJ1-6; 9 bases are a match to TRBD1. The length of the CDR3 is 14 residues. V shed 0 bases and J 8 bases; nucleotides not matched to a gene: 0. Germline assignment: CDR1 SGHNT and CDR2 YYREEE (reference sequence).

The genes are TRBV7-9 and TRBJ1-1; D is undetermined. Trimming removed 1 base from V and 1 base from J, with 7 bases in between. Germline V lookup: CDR1 SEHNR, CDR2 FQNEAQ (reference sequence). The CDR3 loop spans 14 amino acids. CDR3 loop: CASSLGQTNTEAFF. The CDR3 DNA sequence: TGTGCCAGCAGCTTAGGGCAGACGAACACTGAAGCTTTCTTT.

The chain uses TRBV18 and TRBJ1-2; no clear D. This CDR3 is 13 amino acids long. In germline, CDR1 is KGHSH, CDR2 LQKENI. V was trimmed by 2 bases and J by 4 bases, leaving 8 bases between them. The CDR3 DNA is TGTGCCAGCTCACCAGCCGAGGCCTATGGCTACACCTTC. This codes for CASSPAEAYGYTF.

V and J are TRBV6-6 and TRBJ2-7; D gene ambiguous. This CDR3 is 13 amino acids long. CDR1 is MNHNY, CDR2 SVGAGI, per germline (reference sequence). Trimming stripped 5 bases from V and 0 bases from J, with 8 bases between. The CDR3 nucleotides are TGTGCCAGCAGTAAGATAGACTCCTACGAGCAGTACTTC. Its translation is CASSKIDSYEQYF.

This clone has a handful of counts. The chain is built from TRBV18 and TRBJ2-2; unclear D gene. V lost 1 base and J 7 bases, leaving 13 bases between the germline ends. CDR1 KGHSH and CDR2 LQKENI come from the germline V gene. This CDR3 is 15 amino acids long. The CDR3 DNA reads as TGTGCCAGCTCACCACTCTCCGGGCTTGACGGGGAGCTGTTTTTT. Its translation is CASSPLSGLDGELFF.